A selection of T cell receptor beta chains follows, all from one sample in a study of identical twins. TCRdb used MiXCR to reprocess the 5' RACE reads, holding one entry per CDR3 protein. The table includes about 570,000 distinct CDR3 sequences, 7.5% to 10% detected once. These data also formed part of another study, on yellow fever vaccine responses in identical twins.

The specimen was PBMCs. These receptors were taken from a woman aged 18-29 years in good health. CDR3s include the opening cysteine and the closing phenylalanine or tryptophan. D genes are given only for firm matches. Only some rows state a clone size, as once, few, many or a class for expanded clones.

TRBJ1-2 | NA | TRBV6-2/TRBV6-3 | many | CASGLTLTHYGYTF | TGTGCCAGCGGTCTGACTCTAACCCACTATGGCTACACCTTC
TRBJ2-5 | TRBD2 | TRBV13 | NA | CASSLVAAGEPQETQYF | TGTGCCAGCAGCTTAGTTGCGGCGGGGGAACCGCAAGAGACCCAGTACTTC
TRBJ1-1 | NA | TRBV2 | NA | CASSGNEAFF | TGTGCCAGCAGTGGTAACGAAGCTTTCTTT
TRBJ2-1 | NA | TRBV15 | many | CATSRDSIARFRGDEQFF | TGTGCCACCAGCAGAGATAGTATCGCACGTTTTAGAGGTGATGAGCAGTTCTTC
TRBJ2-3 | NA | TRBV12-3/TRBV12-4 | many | CASSFSGGGTDTQYF | TGTGCCAGCAGTTTTTCGGGGGGCGGCACAGATACGCAGTATTTT
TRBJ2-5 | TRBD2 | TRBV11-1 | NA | CASSTVRNLAGGKETQYF | TGTGCCAGCAGCACAGTTCGCAACCTAGCGGGAGGAAAAGAGACCCAGTACTTC
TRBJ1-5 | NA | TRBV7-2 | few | CASSLFSRGNQPQHF | TGTGCCAGCAGCTTATTCTCCAGGGGCAATCAGCCCCAGCATTTT
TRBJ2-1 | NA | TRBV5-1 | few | CASISPSYEQFF | TGCGCCAGCATTTCGCCCTCCTATGAGCAGTTCTTC
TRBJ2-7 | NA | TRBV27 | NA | CASGWGPRDEQYF | TGTGCCTCCGGGTGGGGGCCAAGGGACGAGCAGTACTTC
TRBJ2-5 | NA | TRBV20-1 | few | CRARYPPPQETQYF | TGCAGGGCTAGATACCCCCCCCCTCAAGAGACCCAGTACTTC
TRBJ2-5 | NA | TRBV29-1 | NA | CSVELRGRQETQYF | TGCAGCGTTGAATTAAGAGGGAGGCAAGAGACCCAGTACTTC
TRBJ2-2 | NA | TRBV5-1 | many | CASSPWATGELFF | TGCGCCAGCAGCCCCTGGGCCACCGGGGAGCTGTTTTTT
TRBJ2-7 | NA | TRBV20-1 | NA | CSARGKTAIRYEQYF | TGCAGTGCTAGGGGAAAGACAGCGATCCGCTACGAGCAGTACTTC
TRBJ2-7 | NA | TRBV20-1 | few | CCARDRRVTTYEQYF | TGCTGTGCTAGAGATAGGCGGGTGACCACCTACGAGCAGTACTTC
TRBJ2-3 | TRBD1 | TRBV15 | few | CATSRGRTGERDTQYF | TGTGCCACCAGCAGAGGACGGACAGGGGAAAGAGATACGCAGTATTTT
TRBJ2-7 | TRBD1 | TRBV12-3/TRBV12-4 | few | CASSQGMTYEQYF | TGTGCCAGCTCACAGGGGATGACCTACGAGCAGTACTTC
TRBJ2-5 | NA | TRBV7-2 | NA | CASSHDLSPVETQYF | TGTGCCAGCAGCCATGACCTGTCCCCTGTGGAGACCCAGTACTTC
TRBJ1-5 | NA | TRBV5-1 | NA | CASSLDSPNQAQHF | TGCGCCAGCAGCTTGGACAGCCCGAATCAGGCCCAGCATTTT
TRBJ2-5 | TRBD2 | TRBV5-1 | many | CASTPTSGRKSETQYF | TGCGCCAGCACCCCAACTAGCGGGAGGAAATCAGAGACCCAGTACTTC
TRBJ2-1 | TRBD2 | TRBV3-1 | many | CASSQNGGGTYNEQFF | TGTGCCAGCAGCCAAAATGGCGGGGGGACCTACAATGAGCAGTTCTTC
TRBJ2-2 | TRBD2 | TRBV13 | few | CASSPGLAGFGTGELFF | TGTGCCAGCAGCCCTGGACTAGCGGGGTTTGGGACCGGGGAGCTGTTTTTT
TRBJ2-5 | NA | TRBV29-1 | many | CSVVGLARLQETQYF | TGCAGCGTTGTCGGGCTAGCGAGACTACAAGAGACCCAGTACTTC
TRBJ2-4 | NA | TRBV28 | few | CASSLPPGMGAKNIQYF | TGTGCCAGCAGTCTCCCCCCCGGGATGGGGGCCAAAAACATTCAGTACTTC
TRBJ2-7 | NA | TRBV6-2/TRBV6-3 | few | CASHFRVEVAEQYF | TGTGCCAGTCATTTCAGGGTGGAGGTCGCCGAGCAGTACTTC
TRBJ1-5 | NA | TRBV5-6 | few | CASSFQGLRPQHF | TGTGCCAGCAGCTTCCAGGGCCTACGACCCCAGCATTTT
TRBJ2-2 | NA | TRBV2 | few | CASSEGRRELFF | TGTGCCAGCAGTGAGGGGCGGAGGGAGCTGTTTTTT
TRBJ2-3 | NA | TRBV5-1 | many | CASSLKYTDTQYF | TGTGCCAGCAGCTTGAAGTACACAGATACGCAGTATTTT
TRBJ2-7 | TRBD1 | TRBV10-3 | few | CATTGDSLYEQYF | TGTGCCACCACAGGGGACAGCCTTTACGAGCAGTACTTC
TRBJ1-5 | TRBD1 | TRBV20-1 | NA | CSAATGGSNQPQHF | TGCAGTGCGGCTACAGGGGGCAGCAATCAGCCCCAGCATTTT
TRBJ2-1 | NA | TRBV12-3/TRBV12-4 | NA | CASRGQVGNEQFF | TGTGCCAGCCGTGGGCAGGTGGGGAATGAGCAGTTCTTC
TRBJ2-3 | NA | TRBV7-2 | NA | CASSPAISTADTQYF | TGTGCCAGCAGCCCCGCAATATCGACAGCAGATACGCAGTATTTT
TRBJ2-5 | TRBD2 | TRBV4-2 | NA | CASSQASGTSQETQYF | TGTGCCAGCAGCCAAGCCTCCGGGACTAGCCAAGAGACCCAGTACTTC
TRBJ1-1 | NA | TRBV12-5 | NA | CASTQGQTNTEAFF | TGTGCTAGCACTCAGGGTCAGACCAACACTGAAGCTTTCTTT
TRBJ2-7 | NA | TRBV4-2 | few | CASSQDDGSPYEQYF | TGTGCCAGCAGCCAAGATGATGGGAGCCCCTACGAGCAGTACTTC
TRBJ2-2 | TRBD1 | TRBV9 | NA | CASSVSTGGNTGELFF | TGTGCCAGCAGCGTATCGACAGGGGGTAACACCGGGGAGCTGTTTTTT
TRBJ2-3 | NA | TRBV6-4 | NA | CASSASSTRHADTQYF | TGTGCCAGCAGTGCATCTAGCACACGACACGCAGATACGCAGTATTTT
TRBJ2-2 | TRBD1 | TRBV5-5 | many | CASRIGQGMAGELFF | TGTGCCAGCCGCATCGGACAGGGTATGGCCGGGGAGCTGTTTTTT
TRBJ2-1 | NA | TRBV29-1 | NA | CSVAQAVGYEQFF | TGCAGCGTTGCACAGGCGGTGGGTTATGAGCAGTTCTTC
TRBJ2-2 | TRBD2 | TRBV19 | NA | CASYRTSGGAGTGELFF | TGTGCCAGTTATAGGACTAGCGGGGGGGCTGGTACCGGGGAGCTGTTTTTT
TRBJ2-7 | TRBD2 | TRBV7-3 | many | CASSLRGGGTYEQYF | TGTGCCAGCAGCTTACGGGGCGGGGGGACCTACGAGCAGTACTTC
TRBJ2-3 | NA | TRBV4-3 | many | CASSQDRAGPTQYF | TGCGCCAGCAGCCAAGATAGAGCAGGGCCTACGCAGTATTTT
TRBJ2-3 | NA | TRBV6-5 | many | CASSYSSSMGADTQYF | TGTGCCAGCAGTTACTCGTCGTCTATGGGGGCAGATACGCAGTATTTT
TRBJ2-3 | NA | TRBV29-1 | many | CSASGRGSTDTQYF | TGCAGCGCCTCTGGTCGAGGAAGCACAGATACGCAGTATTTT
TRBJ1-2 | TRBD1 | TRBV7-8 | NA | CASSLTVPGQGSYGYTF | TGTGCCAGCAGCTTAACCGTACCGGGACAGGGCTCTTATGGCTACACCTTC
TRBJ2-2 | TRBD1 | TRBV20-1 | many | CSARRAGGLRTGELFF | TGCAGTGCTAGAAGGGCAGGGGGCTTGCGGACCGGGGAGCTGTTTTTT
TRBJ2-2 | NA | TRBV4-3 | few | CASSQDLSPGELFF | TGCGCCAGCAGCCAAGATCTTAGTCCCGGGGAGCTGTTTTTT
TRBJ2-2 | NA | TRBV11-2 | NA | CASSSQAGTVGELFF | TGTGCCAGCAGCTCCCAGGCTGGGACCGTCGGGGAGCTGTTTTTT
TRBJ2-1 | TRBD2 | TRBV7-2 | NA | CASSLGGGARRDEQFF | TGTGCCAGCAGCTTAGGCGGGGGGGCTCGGCGTGATGAGCAGTTCTTC
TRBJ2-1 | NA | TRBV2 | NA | CASPPYNEQFF | TGTGCCAGCCCCCCCTACAATGAGCAGTTCTTC